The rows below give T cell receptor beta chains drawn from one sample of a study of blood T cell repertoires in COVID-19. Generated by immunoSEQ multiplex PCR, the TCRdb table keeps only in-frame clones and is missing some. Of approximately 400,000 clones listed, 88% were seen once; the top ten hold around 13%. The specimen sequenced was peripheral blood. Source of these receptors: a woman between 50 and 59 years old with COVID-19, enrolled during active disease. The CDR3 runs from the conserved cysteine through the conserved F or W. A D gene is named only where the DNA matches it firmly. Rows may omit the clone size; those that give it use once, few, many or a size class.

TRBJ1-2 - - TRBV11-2 CASSLDGTSTYGYTF TGTGCCAGCAGCTTAGACGGGACATCGACCTATGGCTACACCTTC
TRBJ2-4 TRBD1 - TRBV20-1 CSASRPGQANIQYF TGCAGTGCTAGTCGCCCGGGACAGGCTAACATTCAGTACTTC
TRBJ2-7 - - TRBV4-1 CASSQESQGRGYEQYF TGCGCCAGCAGCCAAGAATCACAGGGAAGGGGGTACGAGCAGTACTTC
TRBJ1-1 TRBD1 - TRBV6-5 CATYAGWTGNTEAFF TGTGCCACCTATGCCGGGTGGACAGGGAACACTGAAGCTTTCTTT
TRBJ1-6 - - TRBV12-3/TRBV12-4 CASSRQDHSPLHF TGTGCCAGCAGCAGACAGGACCATTCACCCCTCCACTTT
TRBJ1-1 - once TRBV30 CAWSVGTPHTEAFF TGTGCCTGGAGTGTTGGGACACCTCACACTGAAGCTTTCTTT
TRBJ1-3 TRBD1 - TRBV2 CASSGDRVNTIYF TGTGCCAGCAGTGGAGACAGGGTGAACACCATATATTTT
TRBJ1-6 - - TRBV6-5 CASMDSAGSPLHF TGTGCCAGCATGGACAGCGCCGGTTCACCCCTCCACTTT
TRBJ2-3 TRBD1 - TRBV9 CASSGLPEAGTGGTDTQYF TGTGCCAGCAGCGGGCTCCCCGAGGCCGGGACAGGGGGAACAGATACGCAGTATTTT
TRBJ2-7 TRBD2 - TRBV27 CASRRSGVGSYEQYF TGTGCCAGCAGACGTAGCGGGGTAGGCTCCTACGAGCAGTACTTC
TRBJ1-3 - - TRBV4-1 CASSQDWGRASSGNTIYF TGCGCCAGCAGCCAAGATTGGGGCAGGGCTAGCTCTGGAAACACCATATATTTT
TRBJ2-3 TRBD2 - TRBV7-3 CASSPRTSGGWTDTQYF TGTGCCAGCAGCCCCCGGACTAGCGGGGGGTGGACAGATACGCAGTATTTT
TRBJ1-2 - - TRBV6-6 CASRFLQGSNYGYTF TGTGCCAGCAGGTTTCTACAGGGCTCTAACTATGGCTACACCTTC
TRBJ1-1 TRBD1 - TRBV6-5 CASSYGTDTEAFF TGTGCCAGCAGTTACGGGACAGACACTGAAGCTTTCTTT
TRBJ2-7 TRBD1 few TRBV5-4 CASSTGTGTYEQYF TGTGCCAGCAGCACCGGGACAGGGACCTACGAGCAGTACTTC
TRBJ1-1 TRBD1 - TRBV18 CASSPVGQLNTEAFF TGTGCCAGCTCACCAGTGGGACAGTTGAACACTGAAGCTTTCTTT
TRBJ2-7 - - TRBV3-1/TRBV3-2 CASSQVTEDYEQYF TGTGCCAGCAGCCAAGTGACGGAGGACTACGAGCAGTACTTC
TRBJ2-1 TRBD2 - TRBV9 CASSVIAGANEQFF TGTGCCAGCAGCGTAATAGCGGGAGCAAATGAGCAGTTCTTC
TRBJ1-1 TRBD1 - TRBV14 CASSQEQGARIRNTEAFF TGTGCCAGCAGCCAAGAGCAGGGGGCGCGTATTAGGAACACTGAAGCTTTCTTT
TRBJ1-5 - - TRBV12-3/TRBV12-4 CASSFGWQPQHF TGTGCCAGCAGTTTCGGGTGGCAGCCCCAGCATTTT
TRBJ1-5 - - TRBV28 CASTPGNQPQHF TGTGCCAGCACCCCGGGCAATCAGCCCCAGCATTTT
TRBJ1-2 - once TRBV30 CAWSLQGSGYTF TGTGCCTGGAGTTTACAGGGAAGCGGCTACACCTTC
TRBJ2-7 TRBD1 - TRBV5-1 CASSFRQGDYEQYF TGCGCCAGCAGCTTTCGACAGGGTGACTACGAGCAGTACTTC
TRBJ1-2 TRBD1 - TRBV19 CASSKRTGTTFNYGYTF TGTGCCAGTAGTAAAAGGACAGGAACCACTTTTAACTATGGCTACACCTTC
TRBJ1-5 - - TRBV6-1 CASSEIGQSLEPQHF TGTGCCAGCAGTGAAATTGGACAGTCCCTAGAGCCCCAGCATTTT